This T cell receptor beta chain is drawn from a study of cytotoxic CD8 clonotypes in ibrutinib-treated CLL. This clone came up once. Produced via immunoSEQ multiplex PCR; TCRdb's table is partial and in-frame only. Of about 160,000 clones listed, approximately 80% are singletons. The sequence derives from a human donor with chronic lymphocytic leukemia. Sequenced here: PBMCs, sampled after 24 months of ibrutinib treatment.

CDR3 sequence reads: CASSVSTVEDEKLFF. CDR3 sequence (DNA): TGTGCCAGCAGCGTAAGTACAGTGGAGGATGAAAAACTGTTTTTT. V usage is TRBV9 and J usage is TRBJ1-4, with D unclear. The CDR3 contains 15 residues. The ends were cut back, 1 base at V and 6 bases at J, with 13 bases in the middle. The germline CDR1 and CDR2 sequences are SGDLS and YYNGEE.